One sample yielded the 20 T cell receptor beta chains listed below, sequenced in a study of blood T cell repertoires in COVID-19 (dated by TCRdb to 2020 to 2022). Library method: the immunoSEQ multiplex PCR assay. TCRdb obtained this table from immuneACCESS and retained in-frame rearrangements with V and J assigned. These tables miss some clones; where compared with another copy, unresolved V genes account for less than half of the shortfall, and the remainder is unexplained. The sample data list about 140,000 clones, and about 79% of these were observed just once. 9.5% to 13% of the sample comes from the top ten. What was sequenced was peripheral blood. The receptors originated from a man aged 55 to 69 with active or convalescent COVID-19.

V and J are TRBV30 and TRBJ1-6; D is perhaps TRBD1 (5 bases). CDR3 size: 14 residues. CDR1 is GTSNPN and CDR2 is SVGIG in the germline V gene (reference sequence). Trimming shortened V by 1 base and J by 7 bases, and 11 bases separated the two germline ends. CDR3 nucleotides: TGTGCCTGGAGTGCAGGGATTAGGAATTCACCCCTCCACTTT. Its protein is CAWSAGIRNSPLHF.

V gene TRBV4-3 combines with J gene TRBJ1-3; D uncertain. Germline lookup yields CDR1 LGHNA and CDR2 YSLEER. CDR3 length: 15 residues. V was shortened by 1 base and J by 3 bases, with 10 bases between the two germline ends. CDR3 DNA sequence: TGCGCCAGCAGCCAAGCGAGGGTTCTTGGAAACACCATATATTTT. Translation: CASSQARVLGNTIYF.

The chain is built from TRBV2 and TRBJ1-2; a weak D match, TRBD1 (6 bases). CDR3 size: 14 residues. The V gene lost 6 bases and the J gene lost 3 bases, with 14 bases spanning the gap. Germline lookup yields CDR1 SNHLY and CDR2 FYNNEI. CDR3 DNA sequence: TGTGCCAGCAGAGATTTACAGGGTGACTATGGCTACACCTTC. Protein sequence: CASRDLQGDYGYTF.

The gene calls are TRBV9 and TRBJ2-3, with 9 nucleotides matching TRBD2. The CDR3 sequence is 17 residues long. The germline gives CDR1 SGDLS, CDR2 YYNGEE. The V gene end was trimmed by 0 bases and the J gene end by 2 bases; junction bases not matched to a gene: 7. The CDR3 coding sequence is TGTGCCAGCAGCGTAGCCTCGACTAGCGGAGCCACAGATACGCAGTATTTT. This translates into CASSVASTSGATDTQYF.

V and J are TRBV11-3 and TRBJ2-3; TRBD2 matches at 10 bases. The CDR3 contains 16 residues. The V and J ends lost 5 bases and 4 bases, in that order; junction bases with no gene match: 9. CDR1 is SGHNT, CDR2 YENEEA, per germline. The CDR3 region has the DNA TGTGCCAGCAGCCCTAGTGCGACTAGCGGGCCAGATACGCAGTATTTT. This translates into CASSPSATSGPDTQYF.

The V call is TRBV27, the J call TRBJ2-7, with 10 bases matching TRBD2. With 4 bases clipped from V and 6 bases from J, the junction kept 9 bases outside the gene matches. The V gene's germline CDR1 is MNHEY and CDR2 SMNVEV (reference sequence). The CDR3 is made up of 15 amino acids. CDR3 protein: CASSSSGLASSEQYF. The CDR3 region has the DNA TGTGCCAGCAGTTCATCGGGACTAGCGTCTTCCGAGCAGTACTTC.

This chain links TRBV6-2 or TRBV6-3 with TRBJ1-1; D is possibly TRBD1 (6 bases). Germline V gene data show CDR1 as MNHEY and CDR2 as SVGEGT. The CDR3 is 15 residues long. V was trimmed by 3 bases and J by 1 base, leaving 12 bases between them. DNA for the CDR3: TGTGCCAGCAGTTATGGACAGCCAAGGAACACTGAAGCTTTCTTT. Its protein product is CASSYGQPRNTEAFF.

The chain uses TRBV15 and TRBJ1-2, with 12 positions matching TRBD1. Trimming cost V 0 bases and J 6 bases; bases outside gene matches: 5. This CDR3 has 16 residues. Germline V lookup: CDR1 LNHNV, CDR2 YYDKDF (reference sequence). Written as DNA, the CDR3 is TGTGCCACCAGCAGAGATTGGGACAGGGGGCTTGATGGCTACACCTTC. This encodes CATSRDWDRGLDGYTF.

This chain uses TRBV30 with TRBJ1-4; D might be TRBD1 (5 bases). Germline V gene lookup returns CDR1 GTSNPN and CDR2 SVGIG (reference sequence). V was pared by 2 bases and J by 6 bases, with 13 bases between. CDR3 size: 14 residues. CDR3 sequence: CAWSPRGTYEKLFF. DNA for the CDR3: TGTGCCTGGAGTCCACGAGGGACTTATGAAAAACTGTTTTTT.

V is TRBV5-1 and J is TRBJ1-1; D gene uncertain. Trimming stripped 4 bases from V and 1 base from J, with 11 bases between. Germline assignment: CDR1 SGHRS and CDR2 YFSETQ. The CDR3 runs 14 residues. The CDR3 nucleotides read TGCGCCAGCAGCATCCAACACAGGAACACTGAAGCTTTCTTT. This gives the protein CASSIQHRNTEAFF.

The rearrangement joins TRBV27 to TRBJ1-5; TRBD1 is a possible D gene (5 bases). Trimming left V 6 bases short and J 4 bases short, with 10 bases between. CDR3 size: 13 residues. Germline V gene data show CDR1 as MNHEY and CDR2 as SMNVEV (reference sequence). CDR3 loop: CASRNPGNQPQHF. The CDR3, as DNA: TGTGCCAGCAGAAATCCAGGGAATCAGCCCCAGCATTTT.

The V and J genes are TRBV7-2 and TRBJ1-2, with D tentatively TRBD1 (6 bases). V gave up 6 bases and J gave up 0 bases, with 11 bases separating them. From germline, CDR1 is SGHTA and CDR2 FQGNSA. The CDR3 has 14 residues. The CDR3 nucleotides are TGTGCCAGCAGTTACAGGGTCCCTAACTATGGCTACACCTTC. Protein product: CASSYRVPNYGYTF.

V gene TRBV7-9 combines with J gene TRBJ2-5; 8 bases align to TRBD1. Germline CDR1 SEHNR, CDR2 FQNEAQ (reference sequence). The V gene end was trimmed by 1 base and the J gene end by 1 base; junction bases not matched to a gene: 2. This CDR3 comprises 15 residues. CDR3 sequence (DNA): TGTGCCAGCAGCTTAGGGACAGGGACCCAAGAGACCCAGTACTTC. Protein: CASSLGTGTQETQYF.

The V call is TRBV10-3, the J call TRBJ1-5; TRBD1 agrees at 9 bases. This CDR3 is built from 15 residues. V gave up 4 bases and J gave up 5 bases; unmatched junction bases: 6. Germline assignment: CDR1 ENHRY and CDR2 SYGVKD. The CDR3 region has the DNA TGTGCCATCAGTGTTGGGGGACAGGGCGATCAGCCCCAGCATTTT. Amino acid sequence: CAISVGGQGDQPQHF.

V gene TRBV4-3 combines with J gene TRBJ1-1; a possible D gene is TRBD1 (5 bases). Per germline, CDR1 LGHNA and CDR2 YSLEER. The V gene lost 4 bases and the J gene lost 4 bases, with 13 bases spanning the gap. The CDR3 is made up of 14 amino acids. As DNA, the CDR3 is TGCGCCAGCAGCCTAGCGGTGAGGGGCACTGAAGCTTTCTTT. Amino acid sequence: CASSLAVRGTEAFF.

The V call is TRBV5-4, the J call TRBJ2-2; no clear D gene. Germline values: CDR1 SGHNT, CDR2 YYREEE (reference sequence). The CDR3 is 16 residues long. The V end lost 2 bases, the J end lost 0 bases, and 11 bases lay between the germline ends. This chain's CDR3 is CASSFRPDSNTGELFF. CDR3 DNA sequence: TGTGCCAGCAGCTTTAGGCCCGACTCGAACACCGGGGAGCTGTTTTTT.

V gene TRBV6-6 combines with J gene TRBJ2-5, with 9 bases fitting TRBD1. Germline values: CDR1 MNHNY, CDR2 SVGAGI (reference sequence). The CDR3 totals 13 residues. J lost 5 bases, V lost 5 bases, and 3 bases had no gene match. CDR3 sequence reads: CASSNRGRETQYF. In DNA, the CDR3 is TGTGCCAGCAGTAACAGGGGGCGGGAGACCCAGTACTTC.

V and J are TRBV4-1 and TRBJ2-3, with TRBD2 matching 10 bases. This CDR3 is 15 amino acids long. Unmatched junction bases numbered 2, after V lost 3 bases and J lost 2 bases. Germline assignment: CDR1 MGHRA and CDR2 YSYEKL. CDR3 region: CASSHGLADTDTQYF. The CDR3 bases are TGCGCCAGCAGCCACGGACTAGCGGACACAGATACGCAGTATTTT.

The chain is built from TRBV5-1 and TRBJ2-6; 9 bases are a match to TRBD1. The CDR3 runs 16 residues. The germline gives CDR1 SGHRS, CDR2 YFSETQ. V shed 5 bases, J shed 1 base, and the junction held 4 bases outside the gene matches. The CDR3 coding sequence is TGCGCCAGCAGTATCGGACAGGGGTCTGGGGCCAACGTCCTGACTTTC. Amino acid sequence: CASSIGQGSGANVLTF.

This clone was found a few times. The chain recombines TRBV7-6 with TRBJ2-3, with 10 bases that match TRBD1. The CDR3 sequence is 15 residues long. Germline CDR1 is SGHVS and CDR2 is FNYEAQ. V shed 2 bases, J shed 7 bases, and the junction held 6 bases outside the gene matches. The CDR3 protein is CASSLSETGGNTQYF. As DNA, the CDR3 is TGTGCCAGCAGCTTATCGGAGACAGGGGGCAATACGCAGTATTTT.